A selection of T cell receptor beta chains follows, all from one sample in a study of T cells in Graves' hyperthyroidism and ophthalmopathy. TCRdb re-analysed the multiplex PCR reads in MiXCR, keeping a single row per CDR3 protein. In the table there are under 200,000 distinct CDR3 sequences, roughly 9.4% of which are singletons. The sequenced sample consisted of blood. The receptors come from a young woman with Graves' hyperthyroidism that later progressed to Graves' ophthalmopathy. The CDR3 runs from the conserved cysteine through the conserved F or W. D genes are given only for firm matches. Expanded clones get a size class; other rows say once, few or many, or leave the size out.

clone size	CDR3 length	V gene	D gene	J gene	CDR3 protein	CDR3 DNA
many	14	TRBV7-3	TRBD1	TRBJ2-1	CASSLTGSGGEQFF	TGTGCCAGCAGCTTGACAGGGTCTGGGGGCGAGCAGTTCTTC
many	17	TRBV7-9	NA	TRBJ1-1	CASSLGNTVGLNTEAFF	TGTGCCAGCAGCTTGGGGAACACGGTCGGATTGAACACTGAAGCTTTCTTT
many	13	TRBV6-5	NA	TRBJ1-1	CASSYSKGPEAFF	TGTGCCAGCAGTTACTCTAAAGGGCCTGAAGCTTTCTTT
many	17	TRBV11-2	TRBD2	TRBJ2-3	CASSLSGTSGSWDTQYF	TGTGCCAGCAGCTTATCCGGGACTAGCGGGAGTTGGGATACGCAGTATTTT
many	12	TRBV28	NA	TRBJ1-1	CASSLNVGEAFF	TGTGCCAGCAGTTTAAACGTAGGAGAAGCTTTCTTT
NA	14	TRBV19	NA	TRBJ2-6	CASRTLSGANVLTF	TGTGCCAGTAGGACTCTCTCTGGGGCCAACGTCCTGACTTTC
NA	12	TRBV27	NA	TRBJ2-5	CASRSYQETQYF	TGTGCCAGCAGGTCGTACCAAGAGACCCAGTACTTC
many	13	TRBV5-1	NA	TRBJ1-1	CASRNTMNTEAFF	TGCGCCAGCAGGAACACCATGAACACTGAAGCTTTCTTT
many	16	TRBV6-5	TRBD1	TRBJ1-1	CASSYPTGQGHTEAFF	TGTGCCAGCAGTTACCCGACGGGACAGGGTCACACTGAAGCTTTCTTT
NA	12	TRBV2	TRBD1	TRBJ1-2	CATPGTGGGYTF	TGTGCCACCCCAGGGACAGGGGGTGGCTACACCTTC
many	14	TRBV6-1	TRBD1	TRBJ1-4	CASSRDSQNEKLFF	TGTGCCAGCAGTCGGGACAGCCAAAATGAAAAACTGTTTTTT
NA	15	TRBV19	NA	TRBJ1-1	CASSIRREVNTEAFF	TGTGCCAGTAGTATAAGAAGGGAGGTGAACACTGAAGCTTTCTTT
many	13	TRBV12-3/TRBV12-4	NA	TRBJ2-1	CASSPQGQNEQFF	TGTGCCAGCAGCCCCCAGGGGCAAAATGAGCAGTTCTTC
many	14	TRBV7-9	TRBD2	TRBJ2-3	CASSLLAVTDTQYF	TGTGCCAGCAGCTTACTAGCGGTCACAGATACGCAGTATTTT
many	13	TRBV3-1	TRBD1	TRBJ1-1	CASSRDRVRTAFF	TGTGCCAGCAGCCGGGACAGGGTCCGTACCGCTTTCTTT
many	18	TRBV5-1	TRBD2	TRBJ2-7	CASSLVPDLAGGRYEQYF	TGCGCCAGCAGCTTGGTTCCTGACTTAGCGGGAGGGCGGTACGAGCAGTACTTC
NA	14	TRBV7-2	NA	TRBJ2-3	CASRNYLASDTQYF	TGTGCCAGCAGGAACTACCTAGCGTCAGATACGCAGTATTTT
NA	13	TRBV5-6	NA	TRBJ1-2	CASSLPRHYGYTF	TGTGCCAGCAGCTTACCCAGACACTATGGCTACACCTTC
many	13	TRBV27	NA	TRBJ1-2	CASRDQGPYGYTF	TGTGCCAGCAGAGATCAGGGGCCCTATGGCTACACCTTC
many	13	TRBV7-8	NA	TRBJ1-1	CASSSGPNTEAFF	TGTGCCAGCAGTTCAGGGCCTAACACTGAAGCTTTCTTT
few	16	TRBV7-2	TRBD1	TRBJ1-6	CASSLSGTGYNSPLHF	TGTGCCAGCAGCTTAAGTGGGACAGGTTATAATTCACCCCTCCACTTT
many	15	TRBV3-1	NA	TRBJ2-2	CASSQTLLDGGELFF	TGTGCCAGCAGCCAGACGCTACTAGACGGCGGGGAGCTGTTTTTT
many	15	TRBV6-1	NA	TRBJ1-1	CASSEVTGIGSEAFF	TGTGCCAGCAGTGAAGTTACAGGGATAGGATCTGAAGCTTTCTTT
many	11	TRBV10-3	NA	TRBJ1-2	CAISESAGYTF	TGTGCCATCAGTGAGTCCGCAGGCTACACCTTC
many	17	TRBV3-1	NA	TRBJ2-3	CASSQGLWEAGTDTQYF	TGTGCCAGCAGCCAAGGGTTGTGGGAGGCCGGCACAGATACGCAGTATTTT
many	17	TRBV5-1	TRBD2	TRBJ2-2	CASSRLAGGTNTGELFF	TGCGCCAGCAGCCGACTAGCGGGAGGGACGAACACCGGGGAGCTGTTTTTT
few	16	TRBV19	NA	TRBJ1-1	CASSIGGGNPNTEAFF	TGTGCCAGTAGTATTGGCGGTGGGAACCCGAACACTGAAGCTTTCTTT
many	15	TRBV18	NA	TRBJ2-7	CASSPSALTAYEQYF	TGTGCCAGCTCACCATCGGCCTTAACCGCCTACGAGCAGTACTTC
NA	15	TRBV19	TRBD1	TRBJ2-7	CASSTGGQGPYEQYF	TGTGCCAGTAGTACGGGCGGACAGGGGCCCTACGAGCAGTACTTC